This is a list of T cell receptor beta chains from one sample in a study of cytomegalovirus exposure and HLA in healthy donors. The method was immunoSEQ multiplex PCR; TCRdb's version includes in-frame clones alone and lacks a portion of them. Here the sample spans more than 100,000 clones, approximately 15% being singletons. Sequences were obtained from PBMCs. The receptor set was obtained from a woman between 18 and 29 years old in good health and CMV-seronegative. Both conserved end residues are part of each CDR3. D genes are given only for firm matches.

>TRBV18|TRBJ2-3|TRBD2
CASSSLPSGGQTDTQYF
>TRBV7-8|TRBJ1-1|TRBD1
CASRNYAYDRGNTEAFF
>TRBV5-1|TRBJ2-7|TRBD2
CASSLASGRTYEQYF
>TRBV7-9|TRBJ2-2|-
CASSQTGRPGELFF
>TRBV4-1|TRBJ1-1|-
CASSQGWGGDTEAFF
>TRBV6-6|TRBJ2-7|-
CASSSEGDSYEQYF
>TRBV4-2|TRBJ2-1|-
CASSQEVGRAADKQFF
>TRBV2|TRBJ1-4|TRBD1
CASSQEGTGVGSEKLFF
>TRBV4-3|TRBJ1-2|-
CASSQIPGNGYTF
>TRBV7-9|TRBJ1-1|-
CASRPTGGTEAFF
>TRBV6-6|TRBJ1-2|TRBD1
CASSFRGQGNGYTF
>TRBV9|TRBJ2-7|TRBD2
CASSPSGGAYEQYF
>TRBV7-8|TRBJ2-5|TRBD2
CASSLRALGGVTRAQETQYF
>TRBV7-7|TRBJ2-5|-
CASSLSGQETQYF
>TRBV9|TRBJ2-3|TRBD1
CASSIYGQGPDTQYF
>TRBV9|TRBJ1-1|-
CASSAWDNRFTEAFF
>TRBV6-4|TRBJ2-5|-
CASSETGDAAETQYF
>TRBV7-9|TRBJ1-2|-
CASGEDQGYTF
>TRBV29-1|TRBJ2-3|-
CSVDPGSGTDTQYF
>TRBV7-8|TRBJ1-2|-
CASSTGTHYGYTF
>TRBV7-9|TRBJ2-1|TRBD2
CASSHSSGYVNEQFF
>TRBV30|TRBJ2-7|-
CAWRPSNPYEQYF
>TRBV15|TRBJ2-3|TRBD2
CATSNGLEGPDTQYF
>TRBV7-8|TRBJ1-1|TRBD1
CASSLARGVNTEAFF
>TRBV7-2|TRBJ1-1|-
CASSLKLPWNTEAFF
>TRBV7-8|TRBJ2-7|-
CASSNLRVSSSYEQYF
>TRBV29-1|TRBJ2-7|TRBD1
CSVGGGTGPYEQYF
>TRBV15|TRBJ2-7|-
CATSRGSGLSYEQYF
>TRBV9|TRBJ2-7|-
CASSVDRGEQYF
>TRBV19|TRBJ2-5|TRBD2
CASSLRGGLQETQYF
>TRBV30|TRBJ1-6|-
CAWRFGQYNSPLHF
>TRBV27|TRBJ2-1|-
CASTSWGGMPNEQFF
>TRBV11-2|TRBJ2-2|TRBD1
CASSPGTANTGELFF
>TRBV7-9|TRBJ2-5|TRBD2
CASSFGTSGRGETQYF
>TRBV2|TRBJ1-3|-
CASTGQRSGDSGNTIYF
>TRBV2|TRBJ1-1|-
CASGSNTEAFF
>TRBV19|TRBJ1-1|-
CANAVPEDTEAFF
>TRBV6-1|TRBJ2-7|TRBD1
CASRLTGGGEQYF
>TRBV7-8|TRBJ2-3|-
CASSLSEGLADTQYF
>TRBV7-9|TRBJ2-1|-
CASSSARNEQFF